Given below is one T cell receptor (beta chain) in context. V lost 6 bases, J lost 0 bases, and 12 bases lay in between. CDR1 and CDR2 (germline): MNHEY, SVGAGI. CDR3 length: 15 residues. Here immunoSEQ multiplex PCR was the method, and the copy in TCRdb shows in-frame clones only, minus some. The repertoire holds 200,000 to 250,000 clones, with 85% as singletons. The data were taken from a study of blood T cell repertoires in COVID-19. The chain uses TRBV6-5 and TRBJ1-5; weak D call: TRBD1 (5 bases). What was sequenced was peripheral blood. The receptor was derived from a man aged 50 to 59 who had recovered from COVID-19. CDR3 region: CASSIGQSSNQPQHF. The CDR3 bases are TGTGCCAGCAGCATAGGACAATCTAGCAATCAGCCCCAGCATTTT.